This entry features one T cell receptor (beta chain) sequence. Its matching antigen is unknown. The ends lost 3 bases at V and 0 bases at J; junction bases unmatched: 16. This CDR3 has 19 residues. Germline-derived CDR1 and CDR2 are SGDLS and YYNGEE. Expressed TCRB transcripts were sequenced because the entire RNA isolate underwent reverse transcription. An average of about 3.4 million reads was obtained for naive, central memory and regulatory T cell samples. This table comes from immunoSEQ multiplex PCR, and its TCRdb copy is limited to in-frame clones, with some not included. Of 300,000 to 350,000 clones in the sample, roughly 12% were seen once. The entry originates in a study of beta chain features in type 1 diabetes. The overall study: All samples together contributed some 100,000,000 sorted cells for examination. Study conclusions and caveats: Compared with healthy donors, patients appeared to share more similar naive, central memory and regulatory TCRB repertoires. Type 1 diabetes patients showed fewer insertions and more deletions at VDJ junctions. TCRB CDR3 length was moderately but significantly reduced in all four CD4+ subsets of Type 1 diabetes patients.

Specimen: naive CD4+ T cells from blood. This chain uses TRBV9 with TRBJ2-3; 7 bases are shared with TRBD1. This TCR came from a woman between 18 and 30 years old with type 1 diabetes. CDR3 in amino acids: CASSARGAQGVFSTDTQYF. The CDR3 region has the DNA TGTGCCAGCAGCGCCCGAGGGGCTCAGGGGGTCTTCAGCACAGATACGCAGTATTTT.